This entry describes one T cell receptor (beta chain). Using immunoSEQ multiplex PCR, the repertoire was profiled, and TCRdb retains in-frame clones only, with some absent. The repertoire consists of 80,000 or so clones, with approximately 82% occurring once and the leading ten covering approximately 8.8%. The sample comes from a study of blood T cell repertoires in COVID-19. Per germline, CDR1 LGHNT and CDR2 FRNRAP. The CDR3 sequence is 13 residues long. V gave up 5 bases and J gave up 4 bases, with 11 bases separating them. The V and J genes are TRBV12-5 and TRBJ2-5; D unresolved. The specimen was peripheral blood. The sequence derives from a human donor in a cohort sampled during active COVID-19. The CDR3 protein is CASGTITGETQYF. The CDR3 DNA sequence: TGTGCTAGTGGTACCATCACGGGAGAGACCCAGTACTTC.